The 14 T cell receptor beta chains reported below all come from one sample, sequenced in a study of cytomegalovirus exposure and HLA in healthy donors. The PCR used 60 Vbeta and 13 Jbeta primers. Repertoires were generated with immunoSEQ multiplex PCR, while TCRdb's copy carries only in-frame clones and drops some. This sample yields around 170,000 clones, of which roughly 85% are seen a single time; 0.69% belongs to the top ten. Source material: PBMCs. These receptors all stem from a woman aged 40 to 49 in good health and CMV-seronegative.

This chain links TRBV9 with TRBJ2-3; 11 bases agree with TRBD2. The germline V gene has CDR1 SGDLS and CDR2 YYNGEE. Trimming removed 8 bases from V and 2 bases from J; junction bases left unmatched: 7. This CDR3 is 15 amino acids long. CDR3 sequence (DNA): TGTGCCAGTGCTATGGGACTAGCGGTCACAGATACGCAGTATTTT. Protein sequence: CASAMGLAVTDTQYF.

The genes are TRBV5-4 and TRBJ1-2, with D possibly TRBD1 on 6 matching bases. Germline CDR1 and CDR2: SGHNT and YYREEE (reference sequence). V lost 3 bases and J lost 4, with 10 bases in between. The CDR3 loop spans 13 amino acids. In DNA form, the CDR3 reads TGTGCCAGCAGCTACCCAGGGGCCTATGGCTACACCTTC. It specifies CASSYPGAYGYTF.

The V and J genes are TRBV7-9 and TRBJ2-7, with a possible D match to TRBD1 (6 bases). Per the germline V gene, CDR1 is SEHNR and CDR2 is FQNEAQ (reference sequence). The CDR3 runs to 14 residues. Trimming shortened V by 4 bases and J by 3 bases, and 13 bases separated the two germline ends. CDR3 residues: CASSSAGVSYEQYF. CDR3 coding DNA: TGTGCCAGCAGCTCCGCAGGGGTGAGCTACGAGCAGTACTTC.

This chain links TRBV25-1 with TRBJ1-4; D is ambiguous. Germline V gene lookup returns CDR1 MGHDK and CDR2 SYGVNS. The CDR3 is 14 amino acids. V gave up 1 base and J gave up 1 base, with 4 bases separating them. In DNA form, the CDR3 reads TGTGCCAGCAGTGAATGGCAAACTAATGAAAAACTGTTTTTT. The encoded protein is CASSEWQTNEKLFF. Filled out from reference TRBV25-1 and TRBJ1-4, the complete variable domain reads EADIYQTPRYLVIGTGKKITLECSQTMGHDKMYWYQQDPGMELHLIHYSYGVNSTEKGDLSSESTVSRIRTEHFPLTLESARPSHTSQYLCASSEWQTNEKLFFGSGTQLSVL.

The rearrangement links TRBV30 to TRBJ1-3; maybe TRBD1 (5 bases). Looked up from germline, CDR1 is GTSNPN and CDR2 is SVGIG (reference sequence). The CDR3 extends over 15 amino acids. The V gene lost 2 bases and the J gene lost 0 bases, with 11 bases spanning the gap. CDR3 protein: CAWSWLGLSGNTIYF. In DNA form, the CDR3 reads TGTGCCTGGAGTTGGTTGGGGCTCTCTGGAAACACCATATATTTT.

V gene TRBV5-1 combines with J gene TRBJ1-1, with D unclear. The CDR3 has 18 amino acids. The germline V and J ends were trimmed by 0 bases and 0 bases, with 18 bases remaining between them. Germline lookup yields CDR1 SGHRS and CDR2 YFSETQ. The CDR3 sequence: CASSLAVGFGLMNTEAFF. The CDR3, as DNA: TGCGCCAGCAGCTTGGCCGTAGGGTTTGGACTTATGAACACTGAAGCTTTCTTT.

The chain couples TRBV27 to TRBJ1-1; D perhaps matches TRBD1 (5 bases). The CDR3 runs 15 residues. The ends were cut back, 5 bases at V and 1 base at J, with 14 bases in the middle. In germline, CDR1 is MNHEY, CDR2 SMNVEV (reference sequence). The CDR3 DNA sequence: TGTGCCAGCAGTCCTCGCGACAGCTCGAACACTGAAGCTTTCTTT. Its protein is CASSPRDSSNTEAFF.

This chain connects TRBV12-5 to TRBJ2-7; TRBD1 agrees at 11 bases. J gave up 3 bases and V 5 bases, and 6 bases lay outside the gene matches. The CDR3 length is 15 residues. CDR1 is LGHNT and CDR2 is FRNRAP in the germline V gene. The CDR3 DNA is TGTGCTAGTGGTCCCCGGGACAGGGGGTACTACGAGCAGTACTTC. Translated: CASGPRDRGYYEQYF. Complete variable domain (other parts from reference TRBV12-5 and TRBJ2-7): DARVTQTPRHKVTEMGQEVTMRCQPILGHNTVFWYRQTMMQGLELLAYFRNRAPLDDSGMPKDRFSAEMPDATLATLKIQPSEPRDSAVYFCASGPRDRGYYEQYFGPGTRLTVT.

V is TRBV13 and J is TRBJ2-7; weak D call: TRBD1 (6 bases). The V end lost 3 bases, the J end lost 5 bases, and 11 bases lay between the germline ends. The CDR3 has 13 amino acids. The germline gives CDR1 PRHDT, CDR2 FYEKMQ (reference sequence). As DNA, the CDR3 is TGTGCCAGCAGCTTTTTTGGGGGCAACGAGCAGTACTTC. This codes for CASSFFGGNEQYF.

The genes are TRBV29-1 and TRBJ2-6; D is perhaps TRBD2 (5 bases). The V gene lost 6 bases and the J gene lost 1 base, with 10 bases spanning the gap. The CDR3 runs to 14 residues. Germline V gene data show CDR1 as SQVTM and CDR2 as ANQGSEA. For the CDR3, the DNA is TGCAGCGTGTCGCGAGGGTCTGGGGCCAACGTCCTGACTTTC. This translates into CSVSRGSGANVLTF.

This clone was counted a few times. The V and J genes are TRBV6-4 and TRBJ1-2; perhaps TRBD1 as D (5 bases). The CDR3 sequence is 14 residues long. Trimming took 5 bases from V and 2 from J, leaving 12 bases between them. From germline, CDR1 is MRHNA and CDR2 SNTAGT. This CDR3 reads CASSWKRQNYGYTF. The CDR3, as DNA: TGTGCCAGCAGTTGGAAACGACAGAACTATGGCTACACCTTC.

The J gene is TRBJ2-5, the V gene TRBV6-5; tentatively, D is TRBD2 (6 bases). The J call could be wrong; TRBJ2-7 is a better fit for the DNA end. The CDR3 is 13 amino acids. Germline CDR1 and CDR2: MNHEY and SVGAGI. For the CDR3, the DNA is TGTGCCAGCGGCGGGGTCCGATCCTACGAGCAGTACTTC. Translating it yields CASGGVRSYEQYF.

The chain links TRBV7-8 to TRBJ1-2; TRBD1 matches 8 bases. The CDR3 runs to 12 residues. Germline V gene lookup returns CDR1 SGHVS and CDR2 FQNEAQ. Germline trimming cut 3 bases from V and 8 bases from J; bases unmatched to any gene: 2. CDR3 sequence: CASSLDRVGYTF. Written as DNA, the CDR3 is TGTGCCAGCAGCTTGGACAGGGTCGGCTACACCTTC.

The CDR3 region has the DNA TGTGCCAGCAGTTTCATACCAGGAGAGCAGTACTTC. Translating gives CASSFIPGEQYF. V is TRBV27 and J is TRBJ2-7; D not resolved. Germline CDR1 and CDR2: MNHEY and SMNVEV (reference sequence). The ends were cut back, 3 bases at V and 7 bases at J, with 10 bases in the middle. The CDR3 covers 12 residues.